A single TCR beta chain is shown here with its context. Antigen specificity is unknown. The data are from a study of Ad26.COV2.S vaccination and SARS-CoV-2 variants. Findings of the study overall: Analyses that measured TCR breadth and depth may have underestimated total T cell responses. Measurement of non-spike TCR breadth gave similar results in vaccine and placebo recipients. There was reportedly substantial breadth in spike-specific CD8+ and CD4+ T cell responses after vaccination.

Generated by immunoSEQ multiplex PCR, the TCRdb table keeps only in-frame clones and is missing some. The sample carries more than 150,000 clones, 70% to 90% recorded once. The V end lost 5 bases, the J end lost 7 bases, and 18 bases lay between the germline ends. Germline values: CDR1 SGHVS, CDR2 FNYEAQ. The CDR3 runs to 15 residues. V gene TRBV7-6 combines with J gene TRBJ2-1; D is possibly TRBD2 (5 bases). The material was peripheral blood, obtained after recovery from COVID-19. This TCR was recovered from a human donor who had recovered from COVID-19. CDR3: CASSTEGLAANEQFF. DNA of the CDR3: TGTGCCAGCAGCACCGAAGGGCTAGCCGCGAATGAGCAGTTCTTC.